This record looks at one TCR beta chain sequence and its context. No cognate antigen has been identified for it. Base qualities were left out, and no much larger clone turns up one base away. Receptor libraries were prepared by the immunoSEQ multiplex PCR assay. For the multiplex PCR, a mixture combining 60 forward primers for TCR Vbeta segments and 13 reverse primers for TCR Jbeta segments was used. Amplification of the CDR3 region of rearranged TCR beta genes was performed with a multiplex PCR assay on genomic DNA. On the Illumina HiSeq System, the amplified TCR beta libraries were sequenced as 87-base-pair reads. Regarding the original processing steps: Across the 700 or so repertoires, a later analysis counted roughly 77 million unique TCR beta chains, roughly 11 million of which were shared by at least two donors. To remove PCR and sequencing errors, raw reads were error-corrected and collapsed into unique sequences using a nearest-neighbor algorithm that merged closely related sequences. Alignment of CDR3 sequences to IMGT reference sequences was used to assign V, D and J gene segments. Each retained sequence needed at least a six-nucleotide match to both a V gene segment and a J gene segment. A rearrangement counted as productive if the CDR3 had no stop codons and remained in frame with V and J, and every other rearrangement counted as non-productive. CDR3 was defined according to IMGT convention as the region running from the second conserved V-encoded cysteine to the conserved J-encoded phenylalanine. The earlier analysis of about 530 of the donors excluded any sequence lacking an unambiguous match to a single V gene segment. An earlier analysis of a few hundred of the donors called V segments functional above 56.7% productive rearrangements and segregating when the between-donor standard deviation exceeded 5%. To diagnose cytomegalovirus status from the catalog of TCR beta chain sequences, a statistical classification framework was built. In a later analysis, TCR nucleotide sequences were compared against IMGT/GENE-DB human TR gene sequences so that V and J genes could be assigned. Using the TCRdist pipeline, a later analysis assigned CDR3 sequences along with most-parsimonious VDJ recombination scenarios. In a later analysis, each TCR beta chain was defined by its CDR3 amino acid sequence together with its V-gene family, and reads without a unique V-gene family were excluded. A later analysis removed several hundred highly shared, low-generation-probability nucleotide sequences to deal with suspected cross-contamination and a sequencing artifact. In a later analysis, a clonal expansion index was calculated for each public chain from normalized within-repertoire ranks of inferred template counts. In a later analysis, generation probabilities were computed using a VDJ recombination model fitted to out-of-frame rearrangements, and the results were checked against IGoR. In a later analysis, TCR-TCR, TCR-HLA and TCR-CMV co-occurrence was scored with hypergeometric tests, and a repertoire-size bias correction was applied to TCR pairs. To estimate false discovery rates, a later analysis permuted the HLA or CMV assignments 20 times. In a later analysis, co-occurring TCRs were grouped with DBSCAN, and TCRdist sequence similarity was added when clustering was performed within HLA-allele-positive subsets. For co-occurrence clustering, repertoires with fewer than 30,000 or more than 120,000 public chains were excluded, along with four or five repertoires with anomalous nucleotide sharing. TCRdb took this table from immuneACCESS and kept in-frame rearrangements with V and J called. Such tables lack part of the clones; where checked against another copy, unresolved V genes explain under half of the gap, and the rest is unexplained. The DNA gave D and trimming, while V, J and clone size come from that table. The sample table contains about 83,000 clones; only one count was recorded for roughly 79% of them. The ten most abundant clones make up approximately 1.9% of the sample.

The sample belongs to a study of cytomegalovirus exposure and HLA in healthy donors (dated by TCRdb to the late 2010s). Describing the broader study: In an earlier analysis of around 540 of the donors, around 300 Gb of sequence data and some 100 million unique TCR beta sequences from about 179 million T cells were reported. Approximately 310 gigabases of sequencing data and around 85 million unique TCR sequences made up an early release that covered several hundred HLA-typed donors. Among the approximately 420 genotyped donors, around 79% belonged to the genetic ancestry cluster associated with self-reported Caucasian donors. The study aimed to test whether signatures of past pathogen exposure could be identified by cataloging public T cell receptors. Using immunosequencing, the study profiled T cell repertoires from fewer than 700 subjects and related those repertoires to cytomegalovirus serostatus. In addition to the first cohort of 650 to 800 subjects, a separate validation cohort of 100 to 150 different subjects was used. The study combined high-throughput TCR immunosequencing, statistical association of individual TCRs with disease status, and machine learning to predict cytomegalovirus infection status. A later analysis re-analyzed previously published TCR beta repertoires from approximately 670 donors and added high-resolution HLA genotyping to study TCR occurrence patterns. The later analysis used no new phenotypic data to find candidate immune exposures, relying instead on TCR beta sequences and their occurrence across donors. In an earlier analysis of over 550 of the donors, high-throughput TCR beta sequencing was used to judge whether each TCR beta V gene segment behaved as functional or pseudogenic. Donor age, sex, ethnicity and CMV serostatus were compiled together with the repertoire data. In a later genetic analysis, genome-wide SNP genotypes for about 65% of the roughly 700 donors were used, and that subset was treated as a discovery cohort. All discovery cohort repertoires had been generated using a single sequencing platform. HLA typing covered class I and class II loci at four-digit resolution. Typing coverage varied by locus: 629-630 donors for A, B, C, DRB1 and DQB1; more than 500 for DQA1; nearly 610 for DPA1; approximately 450 for DPB1. Roughly five DR-DQ haplotypes were handled as single units for association and clustering, since linkage in the cohort was strong. Among some 410 genotyped donors of the cohort, an average of roughly 230,000 unique TCR beta nucleotide sequences was sequenced per donor, of which roughly 17% were non-productive. General conclusions and limits of the study: A later analysis found that HLA-associated TCR beta chains were more clonally expanded and had lower generation probabilities than equally common non-associated chains. Presence/absence analyses assumed roughly uniform sequencing depth across donors, an assumption that may not hold. A later genetic analysis associated a missense DCLRE1C variant with V-gene and J-gene trimming of TCR beta chains, and an independent cohort replicated the association. Because HLA typing was unavailable for some donors at each locus, only the typed subset was used in association tests. According to a later analysis, most CMV-associated TCR beta chains appeared to be HLA-restricted, and the HLA associations seemed to be driven largely by CMV exposure. While some public TCRs were present in many individuals, most TCR sequences turned up only very rarely across donors. In vitro tests confirmed that a few of the cytomegalovirus-associated TCR beta chains recognize cytomegalovirus antigens. When HLA alleles, especially DR and DQ, strongly co-occurred, TCR associations were difficult to assign to individual alleles. In this cohort, only TCR beta chains were sequenced, and detectable features were limited by the absence of alpha or paired-chain data. Because counts were too low, roughly 16 rarely observed V segments, including chromosome 9 orphons, were excluded from the earlier analysis of 500 to 700 of the donors. In a later analysis, TCR association rates were found to vary across HLA loci, with the most associated TCRs seen for DRB1 alleles and the fewest for HLA-C alleles. Several of the top co-occurrence clusters appeared to be linked to parvovirus B19, influenza, CMV and Epstein-Barr virus, according to a later analysis. At a false discovery rate of 0.05, a later analysis linked 16,951 TCR beta sequences to specific HLA alleles. The 87-base-pair reads could not distinguish some IMGT-functional V segments, including TRBV6-2 and TRBV6-3, so those segments were excluded. It was suggested by the authors that the approach could potentially be generalized to other disease states and immunological phenotypes. Cytomegalovirus status was reported to be diagnosed by the classifier with high specificity and sensitivity in both the original and validation cohorts. In a later genetic analysis, fewer N-insertions in productive TCRs were reported among donors in an Asian-associated ancestry cluster than the roughly 700-donor mean. The only immune exposure information available for the cohort was CMV serostatus. Correlated functional status among segregating V segments might be attributable to linkage disequilibrium, but an unknown experimental factor could not be ruled out. Broadly in line with IMGT annotations, most TCR beta V segments showed up in productive rearrangements about 87% or about 30% of the time in an earlier analysis of around 550 of the donors. A group of highly shared sequence variants was considered likely to be a technical artifact of the sequencing pipeline. In the study, 164 TCR beta chains were listed as associated with cytomegalovirus. A further reported finding was that TCR beta sequences accurately predicted the HLA-A and HLA-B alleles for most subjects in the first cohort.

The cohort was made up of around 720 healthy bone marrow donors. At the time of sampling, every cohort member was nominally healthy, though immune exposures that went unrecorded were likely present. The donor tested CMV seronegative and was one of the 352 seronegative cohort members. Each donor provided a peripheral blood sample, and peripheral blood mononuclear cells were used for TCR beta sequencing. The Qiagen DNeasy Blood Extraction Kit was used to extract genomic DNA from the blood cell samples. Between the V and J ends, shortened by 4 bases and 0 bases respectively, the junction contains 7 bases. The CDR3, from cysteine to phenylalanine, totals 13 residues. The CDR3 DNA has 39 bases and is translated from base 1. CDR1 and CDR2 were assigned from the germline V gene (reference sequence) as MNHEY and SMNVEV.

The clonotype comes from a woman aged 25 to 45 in good health and CMV-seronegative. Recombination joined TRBV27 with TRBJ2-7, with no confidently assigned D gene. Sequenced sample: PBMCs. The DNA sequence is given as TGTGCCAGCAGTTCCCTGAGCTCCTACGAGCAGTACTTC. Translated, this is CASSSLSSYEQYF.